This TCR beta chain originates from a study of blood T cell repertoires in COVID-19. Looking at the study overall: Samples came from the United States, Italy and Spain, spanning acute and convalescent COVID-19. In each case, the material was cDNA or gDNA derived from T cells, B-cell-depleted T cells, or PBMCs.

Authors' methods: Reference gene primer amplification gave estimated nucleated cell counts. Profiling relied on immunoSEQ multiplex PCR, and the TCRdb table lists in-frame clones only, not all of them. Clone size and the V and J calls come from that table; the DNA yielded D and trimming. The data show around 280,000 clones, around nine tenths seen once. Specimen: peripheral blood. This clonotype was sampled from a man between 65 and 85 years old with acute or convalescent COVID-19.

The CDR3 nucleotides read TGTGCCAGTTTTGGACAGGCTGGAAGTAATCAGCCCCAGCATTTT. Amino acid sequence: CASFGQAGSNQPQHF. The J gene is TRBJ1-5, the V gene TRBV19; 7 bases fit TRBD1. The CDR3 totals 15 residues. CDR1 is LNHDA, CDR2 SQIVND, per germline (reference sequence). Trimming at V came to 8 bases and at J to 4 bases, leaving 11 bases not matched to a gene.